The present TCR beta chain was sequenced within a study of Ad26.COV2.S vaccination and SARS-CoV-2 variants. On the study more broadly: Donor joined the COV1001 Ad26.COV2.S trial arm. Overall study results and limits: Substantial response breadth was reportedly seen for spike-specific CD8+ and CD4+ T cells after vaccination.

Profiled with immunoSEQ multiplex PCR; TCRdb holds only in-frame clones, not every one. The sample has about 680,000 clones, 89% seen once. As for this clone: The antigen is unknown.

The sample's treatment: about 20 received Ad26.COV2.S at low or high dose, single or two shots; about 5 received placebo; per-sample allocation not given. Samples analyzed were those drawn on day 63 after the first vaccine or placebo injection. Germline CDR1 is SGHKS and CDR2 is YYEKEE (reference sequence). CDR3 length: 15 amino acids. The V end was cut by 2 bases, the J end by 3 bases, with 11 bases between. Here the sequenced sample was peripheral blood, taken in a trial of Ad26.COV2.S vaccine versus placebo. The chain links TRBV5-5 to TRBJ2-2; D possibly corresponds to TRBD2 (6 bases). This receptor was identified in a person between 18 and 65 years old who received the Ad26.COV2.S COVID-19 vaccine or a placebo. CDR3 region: CASSFFGGDTGELFF. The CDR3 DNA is TGTGCCAGCAGCTTTTTCGGGGGTGACACCGGGGAGCTGTTTTTT. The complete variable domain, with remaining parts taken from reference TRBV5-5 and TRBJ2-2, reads DAGVTQSPTHLIKTRGQQVTLRCSPISGHKSVSWYQQVLGQGPQFIFQYYEKEERGRGNFPDRFSARQFPNYSSELNVNALLLGDSALYLCASSFFGGDTGELFFGEGSRLTVL.